Listed below are T cell receptor beta chains from one sample, sequenced in a study of beta chain features in type 1 diabetes. This table comes from immunoSEQ multiplex PCR, and its TCRdb copy is limited to in-frame clones, with some not included. The profile shows 300,000 to 450,000 clones, around 9.6% of them singletons. The sample comprised central memory CD4+ T cells from blood. The receptors here all came from a man in his thirties or forties with type 1 diabetes. The CDR3 runs from the conserved cysteine through the conserved F or W. D genes are given only for firm matches. Clone size is stated in some rows and not others, as once, few, many or a class when expanded.

j_call: TRBJ1-1; d_call: TRBD1; v_call: TRBV5-1; clone_size: NA; cdr3_aa: CASRAETGAGNTEAFF; cdr3_nt: TGCGCCAGCAGGGCAGAAACAGGGGCGGGGAACACTGAAGCTTTCTTT
j_call: TRBJ2-7; d_call: NA; v_call: TRBV9; clone_size: few; cdr3_aa: CASSVDPTAYEQYF; cdr3_nt: TGTGCCAGCAGCGTAGATCCCACAGCCTACGAGCAGTACTTC
j_call: TRBJ2-2; d_call: NA; v_call: TRBV6-5; clone_size: NA; cdr3_aa: CASSSGTFNTGELFF; cdr3_nt: TGTGCCAGCAGTTCCGGGACATTTAACACCGGGGAGCTGTTTTTT
j_call: TRBJ2-2; d_call: NA; v_call: TRBV5-1; clone_size: NA; cdr3_aa: CASSSGVMGAHTGELFF; cdr3_nt: TGCGCCAGCAGCTCCGGGGTAATGGGGGCCCACACCGGGGAGCTGTTTTTT
j_call: TRBJ1-5; d_call: NA; v_call: TRBV6-5; clone_size: NA; cdr3_aa: CASVYGLPSNQPQHF; cdr3_nt: TGTGCCAGCGTCTATGGCCTCCCTTCCAATCAGCCCCAGCATTTT
j_call: TRBJ2-2; d_call: NA; v_call: TRBV19; clone_size: many; cdr3_aa: CASANANTGELFF; cdr3_nt: TGTGCCAGCGCAAACGCGAACACCGGGGAGCTGTTTTTT
j_call: TRBJ1-2; d_call: TRBD1; v_call: TRBV5-4; clone_size: NA; cdr3_aa: CASSLQGVDYGYTF; cdr3_nt: TGTGCCAGCAGCCTACAGGGGGTAGACTATGGCTACACCTTC
j_call: TRBJ2-7; d_call: NA; v_call: TRBV7-2; clone_size: NA; cdr3_aa: CASSFLSGYEQYF; cdr3_nt: TGTGCCAGCAGCTTTCTGAGCGGGTACGAGCAGTACTTC
j_call: TRBJ2-2; d_call: NA; v_call: TRBV7-3; clone_size: NA; cdr3_aa: CASSPRRNTGELFF; cdr3_nt: TGTGCCAGCAGCCCCCGCCGGAACACCGGGGAGCTGTTTTTT
j_call: TRBJ1-5; d_call: NA; v_call: TRBV30; clone_size: few; cdr3_aa: CAWSALDTNQPQHF; cdr3_nt: TGTGCCTGGAGTGCCCTCGACACTAATCAGCCCCAGCATTTT
j_call: TRBJ1-4; d_call: NA; v_call: TRBV29-1; clone_size: few; cdr3_aa: CSVYSTNEKLFF; cdr3_nt: TGCAGCGTGTACTCAACTAATGAAAAACTGTTTTTT
j_call: TRBJ2-7; d_call: NA; v_call: TRBV25-1; clone_size: NA; cdr3_aa: CASKNGGGPYEQYF; cdr3_nt: TGTGCCAGCAAGAACGGGGGAGGACCCTACGAGCAGTACTTC
j_call: TRBJ1-2; d_call: TRBD1; v_call: TRBV5-4; clone_size: many; cdr3_aa: CASSPGRTGDNYGYTF; cdr3_nt: TGTGCCAGCAGCCCAGGACGGACAGGGGACAACTATGGCTACACCTTC
j_call: TRBJ1-2; d_call: TRBD1; v_call: TRBV5-1; clone_size: many; cdr3_aa: CASSPRDSGGYTF; cdr3_nt: TGCGCCAGCAGCCCCAGGGACAGCGGGGGCTACACCTTC